The clone carrying this TCR beta chain was recorded once. This sample is part of a study of blood T cell repertoires in COVID-19. Study background: Samples taken during acute and convalescent COVID-19 were collected in the United States, Italy and Spain.

Clones were sequenced by immunoSEQ multiplex PCR, and TCRdb holds only the in-frame ones, with some missing. The top ten clones hold under 1.5% of a sample with 410,000 or so clones, about nine tenths of them seen once. Trimming took 0 bases from V and 3 from J; bases not matched to a gene: 5. CDR1 and CDR2 (germline): SGHNT, YYREEE (reference sequence). The CDR3 loop spans 15 amino acids. The source of this sequence is a woman in her 30s with active or convalescent COVID-19. This sequence joins TRBV5-4 and TRBJ2-5, with 7 bases identical to TRBD2. Material for sequencing was peripheral blood. CDR3 residues: CASSLAGAGEETQYF. The CDR3 coding sequence is TGTGCCAGCAGCTTGGCCGGGGCGGGAGAAGAGACCCAGTACTTC. The full variable domain, rest sourced from reference TRBV5-4 and TRBJ2-5, is ETGVTQSPTHLIKTRGQQVTLRCSSQSGHNTVSWYQQALGQGPQFIFQYYREEENGRGNFPPRFSGLQFPNYSSELNVNALELDDSALYLCASSLAGAGEETQYFGPGTRLLVL.